The 21 T cell receptor beta chains in this list originate from one sample, sequenced in a study of CD8+CD57+ T cells in acquired aplastic anemia. Patients chosen for sequencing had CD8+CD57+ cells that had expanded, as shown by flow cytometry. Template material for TCR beta VDJ and CDR3 profiling consisted of genomic DNA. Each CDR3 protein is one row after TCRdb ran MiXCR on the reads. The repertoire holds 75,000 to 100,000 distinct CDR3 sequences, with around two thirds as singletons. Sequencing was carried out using sorted CD4+, CD8+, or CD8+CD57+ T cells (not recorded which) from PBMCs. Receptors originate from a human donor with aplastic anemia.

The chain uses TRBV6-5 and TRBJ1-6, with D possibly being TRBD1 (5 bases). Trimming left V 2 bases short and J 6 bases short, with 8 bases between. The V gene's germline CDR1 is MNHEY and CDR2 SVGAGI. The length of the CDR3 is 14 residues. The CDR3 DNA reads TGTGCCAGCAGTTACCGACAGTTTAATTCACCCCTCCACTTT. Amino acid sequence: CASSYRQFNSPLHF.

The V and J genes are TRBV20-1 and TRBJ2-7; D is uncertain. The V and J ends lost 2 bases and 3 bases respectively, with 8 bases between them. The CDR3 sequence is 12 residues long. The germline gives CDR1 DFQATT, CDR2 SNEGSKA (reference sequence). The CDR3 DNA sequence: TGCAGTGCTAGACCGGATGACTACGAGCAGTACTTC. Translation gives CSARPDDYEQYF.

V gene TRBV24-1 combines with J gene TRBJ2-3, with a possible D match to TRBD2 (6 bases). Trimming stripped 5 bases from V and 6 bases from J, with 11 bases between. Germline V lookup: CDR1 KGHDR, CDR2 SFDVKD. The CDR3 contains 13 residues. Written as DNA, the CDR3 is TGTGCCACCAGTGGGGGAGGTAAGGATACGCAGTATTTT. This sequence encodes CATSGGGKDTQYF.

The chain uses TRBV20-1 and TRBJ1-5; 12 nucleotides align to TRBD2. Gene TRBJ2-3 matches the end of the DNA better, so the J call may be wrong. The germline V gene has CDR1 DFQATT and CDR2 SNEGSKA (reference sequence). This CDR3 contains 15 residues. The CDR3 reads CSALRLAGETDTQYF. The CDR3 coding sequence is TGCAGTGCCCTCCGACTAGCGGGGGAGACAGATACGCAGTATTTT.

The chain couples TRBV5-4 to TRBJ2-1, with D unclear. This CDR3 comprises 16 residues. CDR1 and CDR2 from the germline V gene are SGHNT and YYREEE (reference sequence). Trimming cost V 0 bases and J 10 bases, with 20 bases left between them. Written as DNA, the CDR3 is TGTGCCAGCAGCTTGGGACCGGGCCCCGTTTCGGAGGAGCAGTTCTTC. It is translated as CASSLGPGPVSEEQFF. The variable domain in full, with the rest retrieved from reference TRBV5-4 and TRBJ2-1, is ETGVTQSPTHLIKTRGQQVTLRCSSQSGHNTVSWYQQALGQGPQFIFQYYREEENGRGNFPPRFSGLQFPNYSSELNVNALELDDSALYLCASSLGPGPVSEEQFFGPGTRLTVL.

The chain recombines TRBV12-3 or TRBV12-4 with TRBJ2-7; 10 nucleotides match TRBD1. The CDR3 covers 13 residues. The V gene end was trimmed by 6 bases and the J gene end by 2 bases; junction bases not matched to a gene: 1. The DNA for the CDR3 is TGTGCCAGCAGAGGGACAGGGGCCTACGAGCAGTACTTC. Translating it yields CASRGTGAYEQYF.

The J gene is TRBJ2-5, the V gene TRBV6-1, with 7 bases aligning to TRBD1. The CDR3 is 13 residues long. V shed 10 bases and J 7 bases; nucleotides not matched to a gene: 12. Per germline, CDR1 MNHNS and CDR2 SASEGT. The DNA for the CDR3 is TGTGCCAATAGCGACAGGGTCGCGGGGACCCAGTACTTC. Translated, it gives CANSDRVAGTQYF.

This chain joins TRBV25-1 and TRBJ2-7; D not certain. CDR1 MGHDK and CDR2 SYGVNS come from the germline V gene. The germline V and J ends were trimmed by 3 bases and 5 bases, with 8 bases remaining between them. This CDR3 contains 12 residues. CDR3 sequence (DNA): TGTGCCAGCAGTGACCTGGGGAACGAGCAGTACTTC. It is translated as CASSDLGNEQYF.

The J gene is TRBJ2-1, the V gene TRBV15; 8 nucleotides line up with TRBD2. Unmatched junction bases numbered 6, after V lost 2 bases and J lost 6 bases. CDR3 length equals 15 residues. CDR1 is LNHNV and CDR2 is YYDKDF in the germline V gene (reference sequence). CDR3 residues: CATSRRGSGINEQFF. In nucleotides, the CDR3 is TGTGCCACCAGCAGACGTGGTAGCGGGATCAATGAGCAGTTCTTC.

This clonotype was detected a few times. This sequence joins TRBV10-3 and TRBJ1-2; D is perhaps TRBD1 (5 bases). Trimming pared 3 bases from V and 4 bases from J, leaving 21 bases between. CDR3 size: 17 residues. CDR1 ENHRY and CDR2 SYGVKD come from the germline V gene. Here the CDR3 reads CAISELDPILGGYGYTF. Written as DNA, the CDR3 is TGTGCCATCAGTGAACTAGACCCGATCTTGGGGGGCTATGGCTACACCTTC.

The chain combines TRBV20-1 with TRBJ2-5; TRBD2 matches 11 bases. The CDR3 totals 14 residues. Looked up from germline, CDR1 is DFQATT and CDR2 is SNEGSKA (reference sequence). V lost 5 bases, J lost 2 bases, and 4 bases stayed unmatched. The DNA of the CDR3 is TGCAGTGCTTGGCGACTAGCGGGACAAGAGACCCAGTACTTC. Protein product: CSAWRLAGQETQYF.

The chain links TRBV18 to TRBJ2-7; D gene ambiguous. Trimming cost V 3 bases and J 5 bases, with 8 bases left between them. CDR3 length equals 12 residues. CDR1 is KGHSH, CDR2 LQKENI, per germline. The CDR3 spells CASSPAVDEQYF. CDR3 nucleotides: TGTGCCAGCTCACCTGCTGTTGACGAGCAGTACTTC.

The chain couples TRBV2 to TRBJ2-5; D is undetermined. Germline V gene data show CDR1 as SNHLY and CDR2 as FYNNEI. V was shortened by 6 bases and J by 5 bases, with 10 bases between the two germline ends. CDR3 length: 12 residues. CDR3 sequence reads: CASSPFVETQYF. Here the CDR3 DNA reads TGTGCCAGCAGCCCTTTCGTGGAGACCCAGTACTTC.

This clonotype was observed many times. The rearrangement joins TRBV5-1 to TRBJ2-1; D perhaps matches TRBD2 (6 bases). The germline gives CDR1 SGHRS, CDR2 YFSETQ. The CDR3 is made up of 16 amino acids. The ends were cut back, 4 bases at V and 4 bases at J, with 18 bases in the middle. CDR3 sequence: CASSRLVEGLYNEQFF. In DNA form, the CDR3 reads TGCGCCAGCAGCCGACTAGTAGAGGGCCTATACAATGAGCAGTTCTTC.

The rearrangement uses TRBV2 and TRBJ2-7; D is possibly TRBD1 (5 bases). V lost 5 bases to trimming and J lost 3 bases, with 14 bases between them. Germline V CDR1 and CDR2: SNHLY, FYNNEI. The CDR3 contains 14 residues. The CDR3 nucleotides read TGTGCCAGCAGTTTAGGGGTGGCTAGCTACGAGCAGTACTTC. Translation gives CASSLGVASYEQYF. The entire variable domain, with the rest obtained from reference TRBV2 and TRBJ2-7, is as follows: EPEVTQTPSHQVTQMGQEVILRCVPISNHLYFYWYRQILGQKVEFLVSFYNNEISEKSEIFDDQFSVERPDGSNFTLKIRSTKLEDSAMYFCASSLGVASYEQYFGPGTRLTVT.

This chain joins TRBV7-6 and TRBJ1-3; D ambiguous. CDR3 length: 13 residues. The ends were cut back, 5 bases at V and 2 bases at J, with 7 bases in the middle. CDR1 and CDR2 from the germline V gene are SGHVS and FNYEAQ. The CDR3 here is CASSLPPGNTIYF. Here the CDR3 DNA reads TGTGCCAGCAGCCTTCCCCCTGGAAACACCATATATTTT.

J is TRBJ2-3 and V is TRBV20-1, with 7 bases that match TRBD2. The V gene end was trimmed by 1 base and the J gene end by 2 bases; junction bases not matched to a gene: 9. CDR3 length: 16 residues. Per the germline V gene, CDR1 is DFQATT and CDR2 is SNEGSKA (reference sequence). CDR3: CSARAYGTKVTDTQYF. The DNA of the CDR3 is TGCAGTGCTAGAGCATACGGGACTAAGGTCACAGATACGCAGTATTTT.

This clonotype was detected many times. The rearrangement links TRBV19 to TRBJ2-2; no reliable D call. Germline V gene lookup returns CDR1 LNHDA and CDR2 SQIVND (reference sequence). V was pared by 5 bases and J by 4 bases, with 8 bases between. The CDR3 spans 13 residues. The CDR3 spells CASSLDPTGELFF. CDR3 DNA: TGTGCCAGTAGTCTCGATCCCACCGGGGAGCTGTTTTTT. The full variable domain, in which reference TRBV19 and TRBJ2-2 provide the parts outside the CDR3, is DGGITQSPKYLFRKEGQNVTLSCEQNLNHDAMYWYRQDPGQGLRLIYYSQIVNDFQKGDIAEGYSVSREKKESFPLTVTSAQKNPTAFYLCASSLDPTGELFFGEGSRLTVL.

This chain connects TRBV2 to TRBJ1-2; possible D gene TRBD1, 5 bases. Germline lookup yields CDR1 SNHLY and CDR2 FYNNEI. The V gene lost 5 bases and the J gene lost 8 bases, with 12 bases spanning the gap. The CDR3 runs to 12 residues. The CDR3 region has the DNA TGTGCCAGCAGTCCAGGGTTCGAGGGCTACACCTTC. This translates into CASSPGFEGYTF.

J is TRBJ2-7 and V is TRBV4-2; the match to TRBD1 covers 7 bases. Germline loops: CDR1 LGHNA, CDR2 YNFKEQ. The CDR3 has 16 amino acids. Trimming cost V 4 bases and J 5 bases; bases outside gene matches: 14. Here the CDR3 reads CASSPGSDRFGNEQYF. As DNA, the CDR3 is TGTGCCAGCAGCCCTGGATCGGACAGGTTCGGGAACGAGCAGTACTTC.

V usage is TRBV2 and J usage is TRBJ1-1; TRBD1 aligns across 8 bases. The length of the CDR3 is 13 residues. Trimming took 7 bases from V and 4 from J; bases not matched to a gene: 5. The V gene's germline CDR1 is SNHLY and CDR2 FYNNEI. The CDR3 DNA reads as TGTGCCAGCACGGACAGGGTTGGCACTGAAGCTTTCTTT. It yields the protein CASTDRVGTEAFF.